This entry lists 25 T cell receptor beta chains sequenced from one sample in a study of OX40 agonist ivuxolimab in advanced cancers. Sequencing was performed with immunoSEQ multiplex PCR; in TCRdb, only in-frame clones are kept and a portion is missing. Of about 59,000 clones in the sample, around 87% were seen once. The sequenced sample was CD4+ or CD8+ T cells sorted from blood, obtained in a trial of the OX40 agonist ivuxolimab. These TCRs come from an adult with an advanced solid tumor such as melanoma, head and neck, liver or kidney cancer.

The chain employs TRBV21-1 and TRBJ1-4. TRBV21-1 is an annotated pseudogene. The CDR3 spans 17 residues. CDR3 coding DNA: TGTGCCAGCAGCACCCCAAAGGACGGACTTTCGGATGAAAAACTGTTTTTT. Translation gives CASSTPKDGLSDEKLFF.

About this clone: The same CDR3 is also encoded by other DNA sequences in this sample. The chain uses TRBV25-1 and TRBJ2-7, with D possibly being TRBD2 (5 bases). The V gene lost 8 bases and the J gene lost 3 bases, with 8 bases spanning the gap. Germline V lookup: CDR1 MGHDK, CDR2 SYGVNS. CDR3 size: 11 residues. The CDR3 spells CASGGIYEQYF. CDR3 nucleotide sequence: TGTGCCAGCGGAGGAATCTACGAGCAGTACTTC.

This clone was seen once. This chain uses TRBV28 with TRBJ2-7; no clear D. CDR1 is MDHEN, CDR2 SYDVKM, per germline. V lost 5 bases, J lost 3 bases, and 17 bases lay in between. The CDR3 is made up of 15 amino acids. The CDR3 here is CASSPYSTILYEQYF. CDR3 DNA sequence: TGTGCCAGCAGTCCCTACAGCACCATACTCTACGAGCAGTACTTC.

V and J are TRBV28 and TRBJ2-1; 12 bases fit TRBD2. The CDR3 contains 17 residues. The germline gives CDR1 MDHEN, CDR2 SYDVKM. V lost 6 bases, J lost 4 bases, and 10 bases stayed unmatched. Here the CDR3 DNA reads TGTGCCAGCAGGACTATCGGACTAGCGGGATTGTACAATGAGCAGTTCTTC. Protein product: CASRTIGLAGLYNEQFF.

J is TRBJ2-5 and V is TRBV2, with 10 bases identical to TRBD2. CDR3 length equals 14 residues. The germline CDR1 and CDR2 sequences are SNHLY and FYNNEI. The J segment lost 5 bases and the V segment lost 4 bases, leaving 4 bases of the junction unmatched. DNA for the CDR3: TGTGCCAGCAGTGGTCGAGCGGGAGGGGAGACCCAGTACTTC. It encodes CASSGRAGGETQYF.

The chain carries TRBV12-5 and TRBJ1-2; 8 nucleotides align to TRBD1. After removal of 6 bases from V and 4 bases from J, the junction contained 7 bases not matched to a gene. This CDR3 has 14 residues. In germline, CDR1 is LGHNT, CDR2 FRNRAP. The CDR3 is CASGPPGGGYGYTF. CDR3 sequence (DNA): TGTGCTAGTGGACCGCCAGGGGGCGGCTATGGCTACACCTTC.

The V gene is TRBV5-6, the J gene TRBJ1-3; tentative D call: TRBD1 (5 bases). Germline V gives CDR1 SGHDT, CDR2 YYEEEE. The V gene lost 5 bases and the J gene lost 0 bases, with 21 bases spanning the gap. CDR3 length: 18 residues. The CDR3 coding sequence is TGTGCCAGCAGGCGCGCGAGACGTAACAGGAGCTCTGGAAACACCATATATTTT. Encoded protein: CASRRARRNRSSGNTIYF. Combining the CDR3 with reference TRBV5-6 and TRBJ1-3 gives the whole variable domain DAGVTQSPTHLIKTRGQQVTLRCSPKSGHDTVSWYQQALGQGPQFIFQYYEEEERQRGNFPDRFSGHQFPNYSSELNVNALLLGDSALYLCASRRARRNRSSGNTIYFGEGSWLTVV.

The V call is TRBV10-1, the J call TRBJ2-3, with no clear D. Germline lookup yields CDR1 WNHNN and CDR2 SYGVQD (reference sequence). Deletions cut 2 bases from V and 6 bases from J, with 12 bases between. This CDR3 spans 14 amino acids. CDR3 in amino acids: CASSEQLTRDTQYF. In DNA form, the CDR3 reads TGCGCCAGCAGTGAGCAACTGACTCGGGATACGCAGTATTTT.

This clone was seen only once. The CDR3 sequence: CASSTYSGNEQFF. CDR3 in DNA: TGCGCCAGCAGCACCTATAGCGGAAATGAGCAGTTCTTC. The chain employs TRBV5-1 and TRBJ2-1; weak D call: TRBD2 (6 bases). Trimming cost V 4 bases and J 7 bases, with 12 bases left between them. The CDR3 spans 13 residues. The germline V gene encodes CDR1 SGHRS and CDR2 YFSETQ.

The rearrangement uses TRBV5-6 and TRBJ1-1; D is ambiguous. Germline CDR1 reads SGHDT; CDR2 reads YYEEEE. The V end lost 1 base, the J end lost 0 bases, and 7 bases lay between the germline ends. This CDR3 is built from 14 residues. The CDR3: CASSLPLMNTEAFF. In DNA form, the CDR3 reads TGTGCCAGCAGCTTGCCCTTGATGAACACTGAAGCTTTCTTT.

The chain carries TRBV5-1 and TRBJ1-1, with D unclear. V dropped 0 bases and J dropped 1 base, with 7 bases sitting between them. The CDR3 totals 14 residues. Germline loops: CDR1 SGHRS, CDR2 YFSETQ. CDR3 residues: CASSLVYRNTEAFF. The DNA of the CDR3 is TGCGCCAGCAGCTTGGTATATCGGAACACTGAAGCTTTCTTT.

The CDR3 loop is CASSLQENYSNQPQHF. CDR3 DNA sequence: TGTGCCAGCAGCCTACAGGAGAACTATAGCAATCAGCCCCAGCATTTT. V usage is TRBV2 and J usage is TRBJ1-5; D possibly corresponds to TRBD1 (5 bases). Germline CDR1 is SNHLY and CDR2 is FYNNEI. Between the trimmed V and J ends, which lost 6 bases and 0 bases, there was a span of 15 bases. The CDR3 has 16 amino acids.

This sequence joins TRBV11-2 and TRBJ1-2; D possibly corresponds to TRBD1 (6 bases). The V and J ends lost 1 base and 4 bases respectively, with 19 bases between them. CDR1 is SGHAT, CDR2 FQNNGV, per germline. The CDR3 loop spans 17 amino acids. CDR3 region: CASSLGRGGRRPYGYTF. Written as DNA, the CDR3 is TGTGCCAGCAGCTTAGGTCGTGGGGGCAGGCGACCCTATGGCTACACCTTC.

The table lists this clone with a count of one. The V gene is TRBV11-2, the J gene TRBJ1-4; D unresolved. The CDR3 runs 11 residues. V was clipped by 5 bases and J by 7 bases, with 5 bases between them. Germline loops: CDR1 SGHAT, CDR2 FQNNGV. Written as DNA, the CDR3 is TGTGCCAGCAGCATCAGTGAAAAACTGTTTTTT. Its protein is CASSISEKLFF. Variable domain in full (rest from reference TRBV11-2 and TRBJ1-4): EAGVAQSPRYKIIEKRQSVAFWCNPISGHATLYWYQQILGQGPKLLIQFQNNGVVDDSQLPKDRFSAERLKGVDSTLKIQPAKLEDSAVYLCASSISEKLFFGSGTQLSVL.

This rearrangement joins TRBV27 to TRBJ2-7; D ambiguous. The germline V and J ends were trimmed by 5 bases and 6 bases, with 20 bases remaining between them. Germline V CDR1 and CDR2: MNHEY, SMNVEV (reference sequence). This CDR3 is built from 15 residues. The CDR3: CASSTFFRSVFEQYF. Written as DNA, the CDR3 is TGTGCCAGCAGTACATTTTTTAGGTCTGTTTTCGAGCAGTACTTC.

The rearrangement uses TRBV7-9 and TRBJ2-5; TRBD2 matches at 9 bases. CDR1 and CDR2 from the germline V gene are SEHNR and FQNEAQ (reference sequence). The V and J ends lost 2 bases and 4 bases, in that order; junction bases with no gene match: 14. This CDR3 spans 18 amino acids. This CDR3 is CASSLRTGAGGPRETQYF. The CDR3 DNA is TGTGCCAGCAGCTTAAGAACCGGCGCGGGAGGGCCCCGAGAGACCCAGTACTTC.

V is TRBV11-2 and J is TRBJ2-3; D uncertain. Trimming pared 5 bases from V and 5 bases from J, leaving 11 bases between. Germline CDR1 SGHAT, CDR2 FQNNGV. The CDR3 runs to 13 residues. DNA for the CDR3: TGTGCCAGCAGCCTGCCAACCTTAGATACGCAGTATTTT. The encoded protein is CASSLPTLDTQYF.

The CDR3 here is CASSLGSLLAEDGRSYEQYF. CDR3 nucleotides: TGTGCCAGCAGCTTAGGATCCCTCCTAGCGGAGGACGGTCGGTCCTACGAGCAGTACTTC. The chain is built from TRBV7-7 and TRBJ2-7, with 7 bases aligning to TRBD2. Trimming took 1 base from V and 1 from J; bases not matched to a gene: 19. Germline V lookup: CDR1 SSHAT, CDR2 FNYEAQ (reference sequence). The CDR3 spans 20 residues.

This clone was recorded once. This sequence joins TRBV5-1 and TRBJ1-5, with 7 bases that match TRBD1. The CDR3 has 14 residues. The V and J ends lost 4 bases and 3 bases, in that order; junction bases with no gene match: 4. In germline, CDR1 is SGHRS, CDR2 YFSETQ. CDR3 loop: CASSEGQNNQPQHF. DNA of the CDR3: TGCGCCAGCAGCGAGGGACAGAACAATCAGCCCCAGCATTTT.

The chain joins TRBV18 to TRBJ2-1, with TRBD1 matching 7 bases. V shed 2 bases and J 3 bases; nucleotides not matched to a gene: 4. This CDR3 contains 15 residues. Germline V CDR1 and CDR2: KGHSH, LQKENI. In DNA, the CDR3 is TGTGCCAGCTCACCAGCCGGGACAGACTACAATGAGCAGTTCTTC. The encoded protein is CASSPAGTDYNEQFF.

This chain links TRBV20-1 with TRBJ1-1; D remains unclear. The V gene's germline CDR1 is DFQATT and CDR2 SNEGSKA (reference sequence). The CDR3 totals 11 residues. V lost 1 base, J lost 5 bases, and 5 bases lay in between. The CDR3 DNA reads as TGCAGTGCTAGAGCAGTAACTGAAGCTTTCTTT. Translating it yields CSARAVTEAFF.

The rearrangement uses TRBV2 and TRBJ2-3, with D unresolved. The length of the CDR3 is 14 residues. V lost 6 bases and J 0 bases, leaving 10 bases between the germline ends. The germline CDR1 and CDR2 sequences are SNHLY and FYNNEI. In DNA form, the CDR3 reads TGTGCCAGCAGCTCTAGGTCTAGCACAGATACGCAGTATTTT. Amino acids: CASSSRSSTDTQYF.

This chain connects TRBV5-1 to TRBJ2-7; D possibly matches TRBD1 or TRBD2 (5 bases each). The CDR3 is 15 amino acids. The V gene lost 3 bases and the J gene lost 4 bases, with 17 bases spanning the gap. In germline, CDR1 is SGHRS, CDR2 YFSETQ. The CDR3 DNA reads TGCGCCAGCAGCTACACGAGGGGTGGGGATTACGAGCAGTACTTC. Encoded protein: CASSYTRGGDYEQYF.

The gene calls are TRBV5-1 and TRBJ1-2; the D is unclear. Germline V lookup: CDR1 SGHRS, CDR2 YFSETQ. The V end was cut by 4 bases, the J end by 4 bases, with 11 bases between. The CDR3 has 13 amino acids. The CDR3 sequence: CASSQDQFYGYTF. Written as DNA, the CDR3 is TGCGCCAGCAGCCAGGACCAGTTCTATGGCTACACCTTC.

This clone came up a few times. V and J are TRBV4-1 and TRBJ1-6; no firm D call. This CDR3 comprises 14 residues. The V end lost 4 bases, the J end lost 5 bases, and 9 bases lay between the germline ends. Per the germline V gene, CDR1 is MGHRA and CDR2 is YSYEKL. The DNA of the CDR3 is TGCGCCAGCAGCCGGATCCCAAATAATTCACCCCTCCACTTT. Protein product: CASSRIPNNSPLHF.